This T cell receptor beta chain was observed in a study of blood T cell repertoires in COVID-19 (dated by TCRdb to the early 2020s). Some background on the complete study: Samples from collaborators originated in the United States, Italy and Spain and spanned both the acute and convalescent phases of COVID-19. The material from the prospective study consisted of cDNA or gDNA derived from T cells, B-cell-depleted T cells, or PBMCs. Subjects who had been exposed to COVID-19, were actively infected with it, or had recovered from it provided the deeply sampled blood TCRbeta repertoires that made up the dataset. The repertoires were made available in a free public database intended to serve as a resource for research on the immune response to SARS-CoV-2. Samples came from the ongoing ImmuneRACE study (first 160 participants) plus 1,254 subjects from 6 global collaborators. Sample metadata almost always included a de-identified subject ID, COVID-19 status, age in years and sex. Where available, HLA class I and class II types were obtained from metadata supplied by the sample provider rather than from assay-based typing. Summary of the overall study and its limitations: How much clinical and demographic metadata was included differed by source and by participant, and the metadata was provided uncurated.

To note about this clone: No antigen is known for it. No quality values exist for individual bases; no much larger clone is one base distant.

The CDR3 goes from the cysteine to the phenylalanine over 15 residues. The entry retains the CDR3 DNA only, 45 bases that are in frame from base 1. V is pruned by 4 bases and J by 4 bases, leaving 6 bases of the junction without a gene match. Taken from the germline V gene, the CDR1 and CDR2 loops are SGHDT and YYEEEE. Each collaborating institution followed its own protocols to collect whole blood in K2EDTA tubes. For TCRbeta analysis, collaborator samples were shipped as frozen whole blood, as isolated PBMCs, or as DNA extracted from either sample type. The immunoSEQ Assay, a bias-controlled multiplex PCR, was used to amplify TCRbeta CDR3 regions from genomic DNA. From the authors' description of their analysis: The number of nucleated cells in each sample was estimated by amplification of reference gene primers within the assay. To quantify the absolute abundance of each unique TCRbeta CDR3 rearrangement, sequence reads were collapsed and filtered. For each sample, productive Simpson clonality was calculated by taking the square root of Simpson's diversity index across productive rearrangements. The immuneACCESS repertoire file appears here via TCRdb, limited to in-frame rearrangements. These files lack a portion of the clones; in checked studies, under half of the deficit traces to unresolved V genes, and the cause of the others is not known. D and trimming come from the DNA, and the V and J calls and clone size come from that table. A total of approximately 180,000 clones appear in this sample, approximately 90% of them only once. Roughly 6% of the sample is held by the ten biggest clonotypes.

The TCR originated in a man between 35 and 55 years old with active or convalescent COVID-19. The chain was built from TRBV5-6 and TRBJ2-1; TRBD2 matches 9 bases in the middle. Sequencing was performed on peripheral blood. The nucleotides are TGTGCCAGCAGCATGGCCAGCGGGGGGTACAATGAGCAGTTCTTC. Translated, it gives CASSMASGGYNEQFF.